This T cell receptor (beta chain) was observed in a study of cytomegalovirus exposure and HLA in healthy donors. Across the study: Roughly 80 million unique TCRs from HLA-typed donors made up an early data release. Among a few hundred genotyped donors, around 80% fell in the Caucasian-associated ancestry cluster.

Concerning this clone: What it binds is not known.

PCR involved 60 Vbeta and 13 Jbeta primers. Generated by immunoSEQ multiplex PCR, the TCRdb table keeps only in-frame clones and is missing some. The sample lists roughly 140,000 clones; 60% to 80% were seen once. Study-level results: In a later analysis, at a false discovery rate of 0.05, some 15,000 TCR beta sequences were associated with HLA alleles.

The specimen was PBMCs. This receptor was obtained from a male donor in good health and CMV-seronegative.

The CDR3 nucleotides are TGTGCCACTGGGCCGGGAGTAAAACCCGGGGAGCTGTTTTTT. Translating gives CATGPGVKPGELFF. This chain joins TRBV15 and TRBJ2-2; a weak D match, TRBD2 (6 bases). Germline V lookup: CDR1 LNHNV, CDR2 YYDKDF (reference sequence). The CDR3 is made up of 14 amino acids. The germline V and J ends were trimmed by 9 bases and 6 bases, with 17 bases remaining between them.